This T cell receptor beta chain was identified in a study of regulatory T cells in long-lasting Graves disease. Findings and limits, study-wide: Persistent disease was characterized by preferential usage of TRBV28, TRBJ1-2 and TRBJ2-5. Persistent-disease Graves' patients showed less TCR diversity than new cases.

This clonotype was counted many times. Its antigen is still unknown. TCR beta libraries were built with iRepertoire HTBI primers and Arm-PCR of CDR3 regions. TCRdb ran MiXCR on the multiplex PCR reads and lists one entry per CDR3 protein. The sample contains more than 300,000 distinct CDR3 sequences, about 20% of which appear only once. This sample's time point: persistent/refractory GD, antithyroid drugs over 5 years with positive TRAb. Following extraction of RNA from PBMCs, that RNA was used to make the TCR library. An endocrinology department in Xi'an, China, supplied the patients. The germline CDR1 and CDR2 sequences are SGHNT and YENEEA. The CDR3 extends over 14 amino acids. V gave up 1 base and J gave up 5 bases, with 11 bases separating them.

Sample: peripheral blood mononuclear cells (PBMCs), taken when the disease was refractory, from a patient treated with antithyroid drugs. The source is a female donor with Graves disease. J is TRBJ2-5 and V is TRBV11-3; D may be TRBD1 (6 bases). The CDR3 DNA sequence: TGTGCCAGCAGCTTAGCGGGACAAGAGGAGACCCAGTACTTC. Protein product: CASSLAGQEETQYF.